Shown below are 10 T cell receptor beta chains from a single sample sequenced in a study of cytomegalovirus exposure and HLA in healthy donors. With 60 Vbeta and 13 Jbeta primers, the PCR was carried out. The method was immunoSEQ multiplex PCR; TCRdb's version includes in-frame clones alone and lacks a portion of them. The repertoire consists of 140,000 to 150,000 clones, with almost 80% occurring once and the leading ten covering less than 2%. The sequencing sample was made of PBMCs. Receptors were obtained from a woman under 40 in good health and CMV-seronegative.

J is TRBJ1-1 and V is TRBV6-1; no reliable D call. CDR3 length: 11 residues. Per germline, CDR1 MNHNS and CDR2 SASEGT. V lost 6 bases and J 4 bases, leaving 6 bases between the germline ends. CDR3 DNA sequence: TGTGCCAGCAGCGTTCCCACTGAAGCTTTCTTT. Translation: CASSVPTEAFF.

This clone has just a few counts. The chain joins TRBV11-3 to TRBJ2-3; 9 nucleotides agree with TRBD1. Germline CDR1 reads SGHNT; CDR2 reads YENEEA. This CDR3 has 15 amino acids. Germline trimming cut 5 bases from V and 2 bases from J; bases unmatched to any gene: 5. The CDR3 coding sequence is TGTGCCAGCAGCCGTGGGACAGGGTACACAGATACGCAGTATTTT. Its translation: CASSRGTGYTDTQYF.

V and J are TRBV6-5 and TRBJ2-1, with 9 positions matching TRBD2. J lost 8 bases, V lost 2 bases, and 7 bases had no gene match. The CDR3 extends over 15 amino acids. The germline CDR1 and CDR2 sequences are MNHEY and SVGAGI. CDR3 region: CASSYGRGGKDEQFF. Here the CDR3 DNA reads TGTGCCAGCAGTTACGGGCGGGGGGGCAAGGATGAGCAGTTCTTC.

The chain is built from TRBV9 and TRBJ1-4; 12 bases match TRBD1. The CDR3 sequence is 16 residues long. V was pared by 3 bases and J by 7 bases, with 7 bases of the junction left unmatched. CDR1 and CDR2 (germline): SGDLS, YYNGEE. CDR3 nucleotides: TGTGCCAGCAGCGCCGGGACAGGGGGCGGGGGTGAAAAACTGTTTTTT. As protein: CASSAGTGGGGEKLFF.

This clone has only a few counts. The rearrangement joins TRBV5-3 to TRBJ2-3; a possible D gene is TRBD2 (6 bases). TRBV5-3 is flagged as an ORF with uncertain function. The CDR3 consists of 19 residues. V lost 2 bases, J lost 0 bases, and 22 bases lay in between. CDR3 nucleotides: TGTGCCAGAAGCTTAGACCTCAGCGGGCAGGGCCCCAGCACAGATACGCAGTATTTT. Amino acid sequence: CARSLDLSGQGPSTDTQYF.

The chain combines TRBV2 with TRBJ2-5; weak D call: TRBD1 (6 bases). The DNA end lines up better with TRBJ2-7; the J call may be wrong. The germline V gene has CDR1 SNHLY and CDR2 FYNNEI. The CDR3 is 13 amino acids. The CDR3 here is CASSLQGSYEQYF. The CDR3 nucleotides are TGTGCCAGCAGCTTACAGGGATCCTACGAGCAGTACTTC.

The chain couples TRBV4-1 to TRBJ2-5; TRBD2 matches 12 bases. With V trimmed by 5 bases and J by 4 bases, 8 bases remained unmatched. The CDR3 has 16 residues. Germline loops: CDR1 MGHRA, CDR2 YSYEKL. In DNA form, the CDR3 reads TGCGCCAGCAGCAAGACTAGCGGGGGTTTTGGAGAGACCCAGTACTTC. It specifies CASSKTSGGFGETQYF.

The J gene is TRBJ1-1, the V gene TRBV6-5; TRBD1 aligns across 7 bases. The CDR3 sequence is 14 residues long. Germline CDR1 reads MNHEY; CDR2 reads SVGAGI. Unmatched junction bases numbered 6, after V lost 7 bases and J lost 1 base. CDR3 sequence (DNA): TGTGCCAGCAAAAGACAGGGATCGAACACTGAAGCTTTCTTT. Translated: CASKRQGSNTEAFF.

The gene calls are TRBV7-8 and TRBJ1-1; 7 bases line up with TRBD1. From germline, CDR1 is SGHVS and CDR2 FQNEAQ. The CDR3 runs 14 residues. Trimming removed 2 bases from V and 3 bases from J; junction bases left unmatched: 3. Here the CDR3 DNA reads TGTGCCAGCAGCTTAAGGGGGCTAGACACTGAAGCTTTCTTT. It yields the protein CASSLRGLDTEAFF.

The chain couples TRBV14 to TRBJ1-2; D gene ambiguous. Trimming removed 1 base from V and 4 bases from J, with 10 bases in between. The CDR3 runs to 14 residues. Per the germline V gene, CDR1 is SGHDN and CDR2 is FVKESK. The CDR3 spells CASSQGGPVYGYTF. In nucleotides, the CDR3 is TGTGCCAGCAGCCAAGGAGGCCCAGTCTATGGCTACACCTTC.